Included here is one TCR beta chain sequence, with context. The protocol was immunoSEQ multiplex PCR, while the TCRdb copy is restricted to in-frame clones and leaves out a portion. The sample lists over 250,000 clones; 83% were seen once. The source of the sample is a study of blood T cell repertoires in COVID-19. For the study at large: Donors in the United States, Italy and Spain gave samples during acute or convalescent COVID-19.

Input material: peripheral blood. This receptor was identified in a woman aged 45-60 years who had recovered from COVID-19.

This CDR3 is CASSATDLNTGELFF. CDR3 in DNA: TGTGCCAGCAGCGCGACAGATTTGAACACCGGGGAGCTGTTTTTT. The V and J genes are TRBV9 and TRBJ2-2; TRBD1 might be the D (5 bases). This CDR3 has 15 residues. Trimming removed 3 bases from V and 1 base from J, with 10 bases in between. In germline, CDR1 is SGDLS, CDR2 YYNGEE.